This T cell receptor beta chain was identified during a study of radiation and T cells in renal cell carcinoma. Study details: Nephrectomy followed 15 Gy stereotactic body radiation by 4 weeks.

The protocol was immunoSEQ multiplex PCR, while the TCRdb copy is restricted to in-frame clones and leaves out a portion. The table records 70,000 to 100,000 clones, approximately 86% of them present only once. This clone has a single count. Time point indicated: blood 2 weeks post-SBRT. Treatment in this sample: 15 Gy SBRT to primary tumor, nephrectomy 4 weeks later. Radiation-treated patients gave blood at baseline, week 2 and week 4. V dropped 4 bases and J dropped 2; count of bases not matched to a gene: 5. Germline CDR1 reads SGHRS; CDR2 reads YFSETQ. This CDR3 has 15 residues. This sequence originates from a woman aged 45-65 years with renal cell carcinoma. The sequenced sample was blood, obtained from a patient whose treatment included radiotherapy and nephrectomy. V and J are TRBV5-1 and TRBJ1-1, with 10 bases fitting TRBD1. CDR3 residues: CASSTRTGGNTEAFF. CDR3 coding DNA: TGCGCCAGCAGCACCCGGACAGGGGGAAACACTGAAGCTTTCTTT. The variable domain in full, completed from reference TRBV5-1 and TRBJ1-1, reads KAGVTQTPRYLIKTRGQQVTLSCSPISGHRSVSWYQQTPGQGLQFLFEYFSETQRNKGNFPGRFSGRQFSNSRSEMNVSTLELGDSALYLCASSTRTGGNTEAFFGQGTRLTVV.